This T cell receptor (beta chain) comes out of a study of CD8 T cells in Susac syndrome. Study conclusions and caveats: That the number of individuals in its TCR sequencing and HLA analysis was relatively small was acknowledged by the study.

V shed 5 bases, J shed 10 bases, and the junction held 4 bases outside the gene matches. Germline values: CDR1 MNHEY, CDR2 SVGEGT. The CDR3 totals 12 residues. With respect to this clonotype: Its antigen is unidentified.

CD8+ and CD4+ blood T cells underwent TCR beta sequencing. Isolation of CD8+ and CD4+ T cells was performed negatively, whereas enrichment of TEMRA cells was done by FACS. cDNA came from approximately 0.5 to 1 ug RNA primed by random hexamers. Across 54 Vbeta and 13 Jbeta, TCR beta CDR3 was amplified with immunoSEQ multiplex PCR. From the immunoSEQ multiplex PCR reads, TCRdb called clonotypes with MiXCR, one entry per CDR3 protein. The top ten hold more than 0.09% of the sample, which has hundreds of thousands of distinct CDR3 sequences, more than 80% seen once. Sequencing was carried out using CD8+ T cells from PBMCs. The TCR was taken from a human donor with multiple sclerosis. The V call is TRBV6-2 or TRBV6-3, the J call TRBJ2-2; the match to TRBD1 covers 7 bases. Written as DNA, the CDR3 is TGTGCCAGCAGTGACAGGGCCGCGGAGCTGTTTTTT. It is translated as CASSDRAAELFF.